This T cell receptor (beta chain) was sequenced in a study of T cell responses to AZD1222 COVID-19 vaccine. General study results and limits: Rises in breadth and depth of Spike-specific TCRs came after two AZD1222 doses. Scientists sampled the repertoires only once the peak T cell response had passed. Females made up more of the donors, who were largely white British, and clonal diversity may have come out too low.

Assay used: immunoSEQ multiplex PCR; TCRdb lists only in-frame clones, some missing. The profile shows some 83,000 clones, approximately 90% of them singletons. Germline assignment: CDR1 MNHEY and CDR2 SVGEGT. CDR3 size: 17 residues. Trimming removed 3 bases from V and 8 bases from J, with 25 bases in between. As concerns this clone: Its antigen is as yet unknown.

Sample: peripheral blood, taken 28 days after the second AZD1222 dose. This TCR derives from an adult who received the AZD1222 COVID-19 vaccine. V and J are TRBV6-2 or TRBV6-3 and TRBJ1-2; tentative D call: TRBD1 (5 bases). Here the CDR3 reads CASSYFGTDGRREGYTF. In DNA form, the CDR3 reads TGTGCCAGCAGTTATTTTGGGACGGACGGCCGGAGAGAAGGCTACACCTTC.